This T cell receptor beta chain emerged from a study of regulatory T cells in long-lasting Graves disease. Study findings and constraints: A greater number of public clonotypes (about 2,900) was shared by persistent patients than by new patients (around 1,000). Persistent disease showed a preference for TRBV28, TRBJ1-2 and TRBJ2-5.

CDR3-region Arm-PCR and iRepertoire HTBI primers produced the TCR beta libraries. Each CDR3 protein gets one entry after TCRdb re-called the multiplex PCR reads with MiXCR. The sample has 440,000 or so distinct CDR3 sequences, about 17% seen once. This clonotype was seen ten or more times. Its antigen remains unidentified. The time point is: newly diagnosed GD, antithyroid drugs for less than 3 months. PBMCs provided the RNA from which the TCR library was made. Doctors identified Graves' disease using the American Thyroid Association guidelines. Looked up from germline, CDR1 is LGHDT and CDR2 is YNNKEL (reference sequence). The CDR3 sequence is 17 residues long. The V gene lost 1 base and the J gene lost 7 bases, with 20 bases spanning the gap. This sample was shared with a second study, whose subject was T cells in Graves' hyperthyroidism and ophthalmopathy. That report adds: Appearing also in blood were most of the thyroid clonotypes expanded above 0.001.

The source was peripheral blood mononuclear cells (PBMCs), collected at new diagnosis, from a patient treated with antithyroid drugs. The chain uses TRBV3-1 and TRBJ1-5; D unresolved. The receptor was isolated from a woman between 25 and 40 years old with Graves disease. The CDR3 DNA sequence: TGTGCCAGCAGCCAAGGGTGGGGTCGAGCAATGGGGCAGCCCCAGCATTTT. This translates into CASSQGWGRAMGQPQHF.